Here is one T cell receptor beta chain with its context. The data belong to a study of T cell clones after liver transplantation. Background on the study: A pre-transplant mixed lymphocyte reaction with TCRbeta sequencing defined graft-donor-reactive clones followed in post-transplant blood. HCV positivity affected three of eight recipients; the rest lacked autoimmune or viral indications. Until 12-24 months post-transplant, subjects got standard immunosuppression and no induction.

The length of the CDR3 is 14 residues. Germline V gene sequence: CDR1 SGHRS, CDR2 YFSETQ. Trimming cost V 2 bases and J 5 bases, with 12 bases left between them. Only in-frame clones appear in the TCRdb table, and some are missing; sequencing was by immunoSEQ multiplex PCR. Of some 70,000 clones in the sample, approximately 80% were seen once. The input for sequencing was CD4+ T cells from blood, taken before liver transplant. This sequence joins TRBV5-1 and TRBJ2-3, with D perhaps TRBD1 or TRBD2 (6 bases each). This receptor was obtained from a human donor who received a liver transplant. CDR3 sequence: CASSFKGGRDTQYF. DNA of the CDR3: TGCGCCAGCAGCTTCAAAGGGGGGAGAGATACGCAGTATTTT.